One sample yielded the 8 T cell receptor beta chains listed below, sequenced in a study of OX40 agonist ivuxolimab in advanced cancers. Produced via immunoSEQ multiplex PCR; TCRdb's table is partial and in-frame only. The sample has over 90,000 clones; approximately 94% are singletons. The sample consisted of CD4+ or CD8+ T cells sorted from blood, taken in a trial of the OX40 agonist ivuxolimab. These receptors all stem from an adult with an advanced solid tumor such as melanoma, head and neck, liver or kidney cancer.

The chain has TRBV2 and TRBJ2-1; D possibly matches TRBD1 or TRBD2 (5 bases each). Germline CDR1 and CDR2: SNHLY and FYNNEI. CDR3 length: 17 amino acids. Trimming stripped 4 bases from V and 1 base from J, with 17 bases between. Here the CDR3 reads CASSVSGSRVSYNEQFF. CDR3 nucleotides: TGTGCCAGCAGTGTTTCAGGGTCGAGGGTATCCTACAATGAGCAGTTCTTC. The variable domain in full, with the rest retrieved from reference TRBV2 and TRBJ2-1, is EPEVTQTPSHQVTQMGQEVILRCVPISNHLYFYWYRQILGQKVEFLVSFYNNEISEKSEIFDDQFSVERPDGSNFTLKIRSTKLEDSAMYFCASSVSGSRVSYNEQFFGPGTRLTVL.

This clone was seen just once. CDR3 amino acids: CSAGPRVNEQFF. CDR3 DNA: TGCAGCGCTGGGCCGCGGGTCAATGAGCAGTTCTTC. J is TRBJ2-1 and V is TRBV29-1, with D perhaps matching TRBD2 (5 bases). The V gene's germline CDR1 is SQVTM and CDR2 ANQGSEA. CDR3 length: 12 amino acids. V lost 7 bases to trimming and J lost 6 bases, with 13 bases between them.

This clone was picked up one time. The chain links TRBV23-1 to TRBJ2-1, with a possible D match to TRBD2 (6 bases). TRBV23-1 is labeled an ORF, and its function is uncertain. The CDR3 is 17 residues long. Between the trimmed V and J ends, which lost 0 bases and 4 bases, there was a span of 16 bases. The CDR3 region has the DNA TGCGCCAGCAGTCAATCTCTCCGGGGGTTGGTATACAATGAGCAGTTCTTC. Encoded protein: CASSQSLRGLVYNEQFF.

J is TRBJ2-6 and V is TRBV19, with 7 nucleotides matching TRBD1. Germline V lookup: CDR1 LNHDA, CDR2 SQIVND (reference sequence). The CDR3 is 17 residues long. V was pared by 3 bases and J by 0 bases, with 5 bases of the junction left unmatched. CDR3 sequence (DNA): TGTGCCAGTAGTATCAGACAGGGACACTCTGGGGCCAACGTCCTGACTTTC. This codes for CASSIRQGHSGANVLTF. The whole variable domain, filled in from reference TRBV19 and TRBJ2-6, reads DGGITQSPKYLFRKEGQNVTLSCEQNLNHDAMYWYRQDPGQGLRLIYYSQIVNDFQKGDIAEGYSVSREKKESFPLTVTSAQKNPTAFYLCASSIRQGHSGANVLTFGAGSRLTVL.

CDR3 protein: CASSQAQGTSGSGEQFF. CDR3 nucleotides: TGCGCCAGCAGCCAAGCGCAGGGGACTAGCGGGAGTGGGGAGCAGTTCTTC. The chain has TRBV4-3 and TRBJ2-1; TRBD2 aligns across 14 bases. The CDR3 is 17 residues long. V shed 1 base and J 10 bases; nucleotides not matched to a gene: 9. CDR1 and CDR2 (germline): LGHNA, YSLEER.

This chain connects TRBV7-9 to TRBJ1-4; D not resolved. The CDR3 extends over 15 amino acids. Trimming left V 4 bases short and J 4 bases short, with 13 bases between. Germline assignment: CDR1 SEHNR and CDR2 FQNEAQ (reference sequence). The CDR3 reads CASSSTRVLNEKLFF. In DNA, the CDR3 is TGTGCCAGCAGCTCGACGCGGGTTCTTAATGAAAAACTGTTTTTT.

The chain uses TRBV7-8 and TRBJ1-4, with TRBD1 matching over 8 bases. This CDR3 region has 15 residues. The ends lost 5 bases at V and 8 bases at J; junction bases unmatched: 10. Germline V gives CDR1 SGHVS, CDR2 FQNEAQ. For the CDR3, the DNA is TGTGCCAGCAGCCCCCGGGACAGGAGCGCGGAAAAACTGTTTTTT. This gives the protein CASSPRDRSAEKLFF. Looking up the rest from reference TRBV7-8 and TRBJ1-4 gives the full variable domain: GAGVSQSPRYKVAKRGQDVALRCDPISGHVSLFWYQQALGQGPEFLTYFQNEAQLDKSGLPSDRFFAERPEGSVSTLKIQRTQQEDSAVYLCASSPRDRSAEKLFFGSGTQLSVL.

This clone was counted a single time. The chain uses TRBV27 and TRBJ2-5, with no clear D. CDR1 is MNHEY, CDR2 SMNVEV, per germline (reference sequence). The CDR3 runs to 13 residues. The V end was cut by 4 bases, the J end by 5 bases, with 11 bases between. CDR3 sequence: CASSSRVRETQYF. CDR3 sequence (DNA): TGTGCCAGCAGTTCACGGGTACGGGAGACCCAGTACTTC.